This T cell receptor beta chain is from a study of blood T cell repertoires in COVID-19. About the study: Whether acute or convalescent, the COVID-19 samples came from the United States, Italy and Spain. Nucleic acid was either cDNA or gDNA, and it came from T cells, B-cell-depleted T cells, or PBMCs.

The CDR3 is 14 amino acids. The V gene end was trimmed by 1 base and the J gene end by 5 bases; junction bases not matched to a gene: 1. The germline V gene encodes CDR1 LGHNA and CDR2 YNFKEQ. TCRdb's copy holds only in-frame clones and misses some; the assay was immunoSEQ multiplex PCR. The sample has 120,000 or so clones, roughly 89% seen once. The chain recombines TRBV4-2 with TRBJ1-5, with 8 nucleotides matching TRBD1. The sample taken for sequencing was peripheral blood. The clonotype comes from a man aged 40-49 years with acute or convalescent COVID-19. The DNA for the CDR3 is TGTGCCAGCAGCCAAGCAGGGGGCGATCAGCCCCAGCATTTT. Its translation: CASSQAGGDQPQHF.